This T cell receptor beta chain came from a study of T cell responses to AZD1222 COVID-19 vaccine. General study results and limits: Clonal diversity may have been underestimated, and the donors were mostly white British, with more females than males. Unmutated regions of variants are reportedly targeted by nearly half of spike-specific TCRs. The breadth and depth of Spike-specific TCRs increased once two AZD1222 doses had been given.

Points on this clone: What it recognizes is unknown.

Assay: immunoSEQ multiplex PCR; the TCRdb copy retains only in-frame clones and omits some. In the table there are some 150,000 clones, about 90% of which are singletons. Source: peripheral blood, taken 28 days after the second AZD1222 dose. This clonotype originated in an adult who received the AZD1222 COVID-19 vaccine.

In DNA form, the CDR3 reads TGTGCCAGCAGTTTGGGAACTAGCGGGATTTACGAGCAGTACTTC. Its protein product is CASSLGTSGIYEQYF. The V gene is TRBV28, the J gene TRBJ2-7, with 10 bases fitting TRBD2. Looked up from germline, CDR1 is MDHEN and CDR2 is SYDVKM. This CDR3 has 15 amino acids. J gave up 4 bases and V 3 bases, and 6 bases lay outside the gene matches.